This T cell receptor beta chain emerged from a study of preoperative IRX-2 immunotherapy in early breast cancer. Produced via immunoSEQ multiplex PCR; TCRdb's table is partial and in-frame only. The sample has more than 20,000 clones, roughly 74% seen once; the top ten hold around 2.2%. The table lists this clone with a count of one. This CDR3 is built from 13 residues. CDR1 and CDR2 from the germline V gene are MNHGY and SAAAGT. J was trimmed by 3 bases and V by 4 bases; bases with no gene match: 1. Treatment here: preoperative locoregional IRX-2 cytokine immunotherapy. Samples came from a phase Ib trial of preoperative locoregional IRX-2 cytokine immunotherapy.

The TCR was taken from a human donor with breast cancer. V gene TRBV6-8 combines with J gene TRBJ1-1; TRBD1 matches 8 bases. This specimen was lymph node tissue, taken before IRX-2 immunotherapy. The CDR3 coding sequence is TGTGCCAGCAGTTTGGACAGGGACACTGAAGCTTTCTTT. Translation: CASSLDRDTEAFF.